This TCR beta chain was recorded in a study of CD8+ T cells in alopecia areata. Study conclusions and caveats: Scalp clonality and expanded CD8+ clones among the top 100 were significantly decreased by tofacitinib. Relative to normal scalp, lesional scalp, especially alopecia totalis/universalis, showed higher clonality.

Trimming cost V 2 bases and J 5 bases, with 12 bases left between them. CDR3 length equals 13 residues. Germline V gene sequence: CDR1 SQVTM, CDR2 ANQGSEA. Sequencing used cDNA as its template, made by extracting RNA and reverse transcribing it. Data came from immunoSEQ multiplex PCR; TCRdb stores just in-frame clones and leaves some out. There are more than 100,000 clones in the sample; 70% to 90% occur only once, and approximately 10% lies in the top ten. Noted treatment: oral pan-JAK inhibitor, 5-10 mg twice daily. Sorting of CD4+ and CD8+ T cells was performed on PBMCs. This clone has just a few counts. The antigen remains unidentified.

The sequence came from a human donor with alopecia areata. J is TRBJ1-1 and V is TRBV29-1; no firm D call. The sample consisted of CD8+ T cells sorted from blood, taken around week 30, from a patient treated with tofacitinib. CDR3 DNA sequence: TGCAGCGTTGAAACCCTGCGAGGGACTGAAGCTTTCTTT. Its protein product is CSVETLRGTEAFF.